Below are 15 T cell receptor beta chains sequenced from a single sample in a study of T cell responses to AZD1222 COVID-19 vaccine. Clones were read by immunoSEQ multiplex PCR, and TCRdb kept only the in-frame ones, dropping some. The sample yields roughly 110,000 clones, roughly 88% seen once. This sample comprised peripheral blood, obtained 28 days after the second AZD1222 dose. These receptors came from an adult who received the AZD1222 COVID-19 vaccine.

Notes on this clone: A read error may account for a junction end that differs from germline. The chain links TRBV7-7 to TRBJ2-5; no clear D. Germline V CDR1 and CDR2: SSHAT, FNYEAQ (reference sequence). This CDR3 is 13 amino acids long. In nucleotides, the CDR3 is TGTGCTAGCAGCTTAGGGCAGCAAGAGACCCAGTACTTC. Its protein is CASSLGQQETQYF. The complete variable domain, with remaining parts taken from reference TRBV7-7 and TRBJ2-5, reads GAGVSQSPRYKVTKRGQDVTLRCDPISSHATLYWYQQALGQGPEFLTYFNYEAQPDKSGLPSDRFSAERPEGSISTLTIQRTEQRDSAMYRCASSLGQQETQYFGPGTRLLVL.

The V and J genes are TRBV19 and TRBJ1-3; D might be TRBD1 (6 bases). This CDR3 spans 15 amino acids. CDR1 is LNHDA and CDR2 is SQIVND in the germline V gene (reference sequence). V was cut by 6 bases and J by 4 bases, with 16 bases left in between. The CDR3 is CASRRTVGSGNTIYF. The CDR3 DNA sequence: TGTGCCAGTAGACGGACAGTGGGCTCCGGAAACACCATATATTTT.

This clone has only one observation. The V and J genes are TRBV5-8 and TRBJ1-5; 7 bases are shared with TRBD1. The CDR3 has 14 residues. The germline V gene encodes CDR1 SGHTS and CDR2 YDEGEE. V shed 4 bases and J 6 bases; nucleotides not matched to a gene: 7. The CDR3 nucleotides read TGTGCCAGCAGCCGTCGACAGGGTGGTCAGCCCCAGCATTTT. Encoded protein: CASSRRQGGQPQHF.

The chain recombines TRBV11-1 with TRBJ2-1; 10 nucleotides align to TRBD1. The CDR3 is 13 amino acids. The ends lost 4 bases at V and 9 bases at J; junction bases unmatched: 3. The germline CDR1 and CDR2 sequences are SGHAT and FQDESV (reference sequence). The CDR3 bases are TGTGCCAGCAGCTGGGACAGGGGTAGTGAGCAGTTCTTC. This encodes CASSWDRGSEQFF.

CDR3 amino acids: CASSQQGSSYNSPLHF. CDR3 bases: TGTGCCAGCAGTCAACAGGGGTCCTCCTATAATTCACCCCTCCACTTT. The V gene is TRBV2, the J gene TRBJ1-6, with 7 bases that match TRBD1. J gave up 0 bases and V 5 bases, and 4 bases lay outside the gene matches. The CDR3 has 16 amino acids. Germline CDR1 SNHLY, CDR2 FYNNEI.

The CDR3 bases are TGTGCCAGCAGCGGCTCTCGGTCGAGCTCTGGAAACACCATATATTTT. Protein: CASSGSRSSSGNTIYF. This rearrangement joins TRBV6-2 or TRBV6-3 to TRBJ1-3; D remains unclear. Trimming cost V 6 bases and J 0 bases, with 15 bases left between them. The CDR3 totals 16 residues. Germline CDR1 MNHEY, CDR2 SVGEGT.

This chain joins TRBV3-1 (or the pseudogene TRBV3-2) and TRBJ2-3, with 7 bases lining up with TRBD1. Trimming cost V 4 bases and J 2 bases; bases outside gene matches: 6. This CDR3 comprises 15 residues. Germline CDR1 LGHDT, CDR2 YNNKEL (reference sequence). CDR3 DNA: TGTGCCAGCAGCCCCCGGGACAGAGACACAGATACGCAGTATTTT. It encodes CASSPRDRDTDTQYF.

The chain carries TRBV30 and TRBJ1-1, with unresolved D. The CDR3 totals 12 residues. CDR1 is GTSNPN and CDR2 is SVGIG in the germline V gene (reference sequence). V was shortened by 4 bases and J by 0 bases, with 6 bases between the two germline ends. As DNA, the CDR3 is TGTGCCTGGATCAACGTGAACACTGAAGCTTTCTTT. It codes for CAWINVNTEAFF. The whole variable domain, filled in from reference TRBV30 and TRBJ1-1, reads SQTIHQWPATLVQPVGSPLSLECTVEGTSNPNLYWYRQAAGRGLQLLFYSVGIGQISSEVPQNLSASRPQDRQFILSSKKLLLSDSGFYLCAWINVNTEAFFGQGTRLTVV.

The V and J genes are TRBV7-6 and TRBJ1-3; possibly TRBD1 for D (5 bases). The CDR3 contains 14 residues. Trimming took off 5 bases at V and 1 base at J, with 9 bases between the two ends. CDR1 SGHVS and CDR2 FNYEAQ come from the germline V gene. In nucleotides, the CDR3 is TGTGCCAGCAGCACTCGACAGTCTGGAAACACCATATATTTT. Translated, it gives CASSTRQSGNTIYF.

This sequence joins TRBV24-1 and TRBJ2-2, with TRBD1 matching over 8 bases. Germline V lookup: CDR1 KGHDR, CDR2 SFDVKD. The CDR3 covers 16 residues. J gave up 5 bases and V 8 bases, and 12 bases lay outside the gene matches. The CDR3 here is CATIAEDREYTGELFF. The DNA for the CDR3 is TGTGCCACCATCGCCGAGGACAGGGAATATACCGGGGAGCTGTTTTTT.

This clone showed up just once. This rearrangement joins TRBV4-3 to TRBJ2-1; D not resolved. With 4 bases removed from V and 0 bases from J, the gap between germline ends came to 7 bases. Germline CDR1 reads LGHNA; CDR2 reads YSLEER. The CDR3 sequence is 14 residues long. CDR3 residues: CASSPWSSYNEQFF. CDR3 coding DNA: TGCGCCAGCAGCCCGTGGTCCTCCTACAATGAGCAGTTCTTC.

CDR3 region: CSAEGSQPQHF. The CDR3 DNA reads as TGCAGTGCGGAGGGGTCTCAGCCCCAGCATTTT. The V and J genes are TRBV20-1 and TRBJ1-5, with D possibly matching TRBD1 (5 bases). Germline CDR1 and CDR2: DFQATT and SNEGSKA (reference sequence). The germline V and J ends were trimmed by 6 bases and 6 bases, with 9 bases remaining between them. The CDR3 spans 11 residues.

The V gene is TRBV5-1, the J gene TRBJ2-2; TRBD2 might be the D (5 bases). From germline, CDR1 is SGHRS and CDR2 YFSETQ. V was cut by 0 bases and J by 4 bases, with 10 bases left in between. This CDR3 contains 15 residues. CDR3 region: CASSLDSGPTGELFF. CDR3 coding DNA: TGCGCCAGCAGCTTGGACAGCGGCCCCACCGGGGAGCTGTTTTTT. Looking up the rest from reference TRBV5-1 and TRBJ2-2 gives the full variable domain: KAGVTQTPRYLIKTRGQQVTLSCSPISGHRSVSWYQQTPGQGLQFLFEYFSETQRNKGNFPGRFSGRQFSNSRSEMNVSTLELGDSALYLCASSLDSGPTGELFFGEGSRLTVL.

This clone appeared a single time. The chain carries TRBV10-2 and TRBJ2-5; the D is unclear. The germline V gene encodes CDR1 WSHSY and CDR2 SAAADI. This CDR3 has 11 residues. Trimming shortened V by 5 bases and J by 6 bases, and 7 bases separated the two germline ends. The CDR3 loop is CASSFEKTQYF. DNA for the CDR3: TGCGCCAGCAGTTTCGAGAAGACCCAGTACTTC.

V is TRBV6-2 or TRBV6-3 and J is TRBJ2-7; no definite D call. Germline CDR1 and CDR2: MNHEY and SVGEGT. The length of the CDR3 is 11 residues. Trimming removed 0 bases at V and 5 bases at J, with 2 bases between. CDR3 sequence (DNA): TGTGCCAGCAGTTACTCACACGAGCAGTACTTC. Protein sequence: CASSYSHEQYF.